Shown below are 29 T cell receptor beta chains from a single sample sequenced in a study of cytomegalovirus exposure and HLA in healthy donors. The assay was immunoSEQ multiplex PCR, and TCRdb's table has in-frame clones only and misses some. This sample has 180,000 or so clones, with more than 75% found just once. Sequenced: PBMCs. The receptors come from a man aged 25-45 years in good health and CMV-seropositive.

V and J are TRBV28 and TRBJ1-1; D gene uncertain. The CDR3 extends over 14 amino acids. Germline V gene data show CDR1 as MDHEN and CDR2 as SYDVKM. V was shortened by 6 bases and J by 1 base, with 12 bases between the two germline ends. In DNA form, the CDR3 reads TGTGCCAGCAGAGAGAGCATTGGGAACACTGAAGCTTTCTTT. This encodes CASRESIGNTEAFF.

This clone appeared once. This chain uses TRBV29-1 with TRBJ2-3; the match to TRBD2 covers 7 bases. Germline CDR1 reads SQVTM; CDR2 reads ANQGSEA. This CDR3 is 14 amino acids long. V trimming: 4 bases; J trimming: 2 bases; junction bases outside the gene matches: 6. The CDR3 sequence is CSVVASGNTDTQYF. The CDR3 bases are TGCAGCGTTGTGGCTAGCGGAAACACAGATACGCAGTATTTT.

The V gene is TRBV14, the J gene TRBJ2-2; D possibly corresponds to TRBD1 (6 bases). The germline V and J ends were trimmed by 4 bases and 8 bases, with 14 bases remaining between them. This CDR3 region has 14 residues. Germline CDR1 and CDR2: SGHDN and FVKESK. Here the CDR3 DNA reads TGTGCCAGCAGCCCCGGGCTCCAGGGGGGGGAGCTGTTTTTT. It codes for CASSPGLQGGELFF.

The rearrangement joins TRBV2 to TRBJ2-1; D might be TRBD1 (6 bases). Looked up from germline, CDR1 is SNHLY and CDR2 is FYNNEI. Trimming cost V 7 bases and J 3 bases, with 10 bases left between them. The CDR3 has 13 residues. The CDR3 spells CASTGQNYNEQFF. Written as DNA, the CDR3 is TGTGCCAGCACGGGACAAAACTACAATGAGCAGTTCTTC.

V gene TRBV19 combines with J gene TRBJ1-1, with D tentatively TRBD1 (6 bases). Germline CDR1 reads LNHDA; CDR2 reads SQIVND (reference sequence). The length of the CDR3 is 17 residues. Trimming took 3 bases from V and 2 from J, leaving 19 bases between them. For the CDR3, the DNA is TGTGCCAGTAGTATCAGGACAGACCCGACTTTAAACACTGAAGCTTTCTTT. This codes for CASSIRTDPTLNTEAFF.

This chain connects TRBV6-6 to TRBJ2-2; TRBD1 agrees at 7 bases. Germline V gives CDR1 MNHNY, CDR2 SVGAGI (reference sequence). The CDR3 extends over 14 amino acids. The ends lost 9 bases at V and 1 base at J; junction bases unmatched: 5. CDR3 in DNA: TGTGCCAGTCGGGACAGCCTGAACACCGGGGAGCTGTTTTTT. It specifies CASRDSLNTGELFF.

The CDR3 coding sequence is TGTGCCAGCAGCTTAGTTCGGCAGGATAATGAAAAACTGTTTTTT. The encoded protein is CASSLVRQDNEKLFF. The chain has TRBV11-2 and TRBJ1-4; D gene uncertain. CDR3 length equals 15 residues. Deletions cut 1 base from V and 4 bases from J, with 10 bases between. Germline V gene lookup returns CDR1 SGHAT and CDR2 FQNNGV.

The chain combines TRBV9 with TRBJ2-3; maybe TRBD2 (6 bases). Trimming took 2 bases from V and 1 from J, leaving 11 bases between them. The CDR3 is 15 residues long. Germline V gives CDR1 SGDLS, CDR2 YYNGEE. This CDR3 reads CASSVAAGRTDTQYF. The CDR3, as DNA: TGTGCCAGCAGCGTGGCAGCGGGCCGCACAGATACGCAGTATTTT.

The V and J genes are TRBV11-2 and TRBJ2-3, with 10 positions matching TRBD1. Germline V gene sequence: CDR1 SGHAT, CDR2 FQNNGV. The V segment lost 0 bases and the J segment 2 bases; nucleotides outside the gene matches: 2. The CDR3 extends over 16 amino acids. The CDR3 loop reads CASSLEGTGDTDTQYF. The DNA of the CDR3 is TGTGCCAGCAGCTTAGAAGGGACAGGGGACACAGATACGCAGTATTTT.

The chain has TRBV6-5 and TRBJ2-1; D call uncertain. Per germline, CDR1 MNHEY and CDR2 SVGAGI. CDR3 length equals 13 residues. V lost 6 bases, J lost 2 bases, and 8 bases lay in between. The CDR3 DNA is TGTGCCAGCAGCCCGCCCCCCTACAATGAGCAGTTCTTC. Protein product: CASSPPPYNEQFF.

The chain recombines TRBV2 with TRBJ2-3; D is undetermined. Trimming shortened V by 6 bases and J by 2 bases, and 15 bases separated the two germline ends. Germline V CDR1 and CDR2: SNHLY, FYNNEI. This CDR3 comprises 15 residues. In DNA, the CDR3 is TGTGCCAGCAGCGATCCGGTAGGGATCACAGATACGCAGTATTTT. Translation gives CASSDPVGITDTQYF.

V usage is TRBV2 and J usage is TRBJ2-7; 9 nucleotides line up with TRBD2. This CDR3 is 15 amino acids long. Germline CDR1 reads SNHLY; CDR2 reads FYNNEI. The V and J ends lost 2 bases and 3 bases, in that order; junction bases with no gene match: 5. The CDR3 DNA reads TGTGCCAGCAGTGAACTAGCGGGGCAACACTACGAGCAGTACTTC. The encoded protein is CASSELAGQHYEQYF.

The chain has TRBV28 and TRBJ2-5, with 12 nucleotides matching TRBD2. This CDR3 is 15 amino acids long. The V gene's germline CDR1 is MDHEN and CDR2 SYDVKM. With 6 bases clipped from V and 4 bases from J, the junction kept 6 bases outside the gene matches. The CDR3 loop is CASSPGLAGRETQYF. Here the CDR3 DNA reads TGTGCCAGCAGCCCCGGACTAGCGGGGAGAGAGACCCAGTACTTC.

The V and J genes are TRBV5-1 and TRBJ2-7; a weak D match, TRBD2 (5 bases). Per the germline V gene, CDR1 is SGHRS and CDR2 is YFSETQ. With 0 bases removed from V and 5 bases from J, the gap between germline ends came to 6 bases. The CDR3 length is 12 residues. CDR3 residues: CASSLGLNEQYF. The CDR3 bases are TGCGCCAGCAGCTTGGGACTAAACGAGCAGTACTTC.

This clone occurred once. This chain connects TRBV6-5 to TRBJ2-5; D ambiguous. CDR1 is MNHEY, CDR2 SVGAGI, per germline. V gave up 8 bases and J gave up 4 bases, with 5 bases separating them. The CDR3 covers 10 residues. The DNA for the CDR3 is TGTGCCAGCGTGGGAGAGACCCAGTACTTC. This gives the protein CASVGETQYF.

This rearrangement joins TRBV5-4 to TRBJ1-2; 8 bases are a match to TRBD1. The V gene end was trimmed by 4 bases and the J gene end by 7 bases; junction bases not matched to a gene: 3. The CDR3 has 12 residues. In germline, CDR1 is SGHNT, CDR2 YYREEE (reference sequence). The CDR3 DNA reads TGTGCCAGCAGCCCAGGACAGGGTGGCTACACCTTC. Residues: CASSPGQGGYTF.

The J gene is TRBJ2-7, the V gene TRBV2, with 10 nucleotides matching TRBD1. V trimming: 6 bases; J trimming: 6 bases; junction bases outside the gene matches: 5. CDR3 length equals 13 residues. Per the germline V gene, CDR1 is SNHLY and CDR2 is FYNNEI. The CDR3 bases are TGTGCCAGCAGGGGACAGGGGTTCGTCGAGCAGTACTTC. Translation gives CASRGQGFVEQYF.

This clone was detected once. The chain carries TRBV15 and TRBJ2-7; D uncertain. This CDR3 has 13 residues. The V gene's germline CDR1 is LNHNV and CDR2 YYDKDF (reference sequence). V dropped 0 bases and J dropped 6 bases, with 9 bases sitting between them. The CDR3 region is CATSRDGSGEQYF. Here the CDR3 DNA reads TGTGCCACCAGCAGAGATGGGTCCGGCGAGCAGTACTTC.

This clone turned up a few times. This sequence joins TRBV28 and TRBJ1-1, with D hard to call. Germline CDR1 reads MDHEN; CDR2 reads SYDVKM. The CDR3 runs 11 residues. The V end lost 6 bases, the J end lost 7 bases, and 9 bases lay between the germline ends. This CDR3 is CASRSKLEAFF. CDR3 nucleotides: TGTGCCAGCAGGTCTAAACTTGAAGCTTTCTTT.

This chain connects TRBV6-1 to TRBJ2-7; D call uncertain. The germline V gene has CDR1 MNHNS and CDR2 SASEGT. The CDR3 has 14 residues. Trimming cost V 3 bases and J 4 bases, with 13 bases left between them. CDR3 region: CASSDSGPIYEQYF. The CDR3 DNA is TGTGCCAGCAGTGATTCCGGGCCGATTTACGAGCAGTACTTC.

The genes are TRBV15 and TRBJ1-4; D is ambiguous. Between the trimmed V and J ends, which lost 0 bases and 6 bases, there was a span of 11 bases. This CDR3 region has 15 residues. Germline CDR1 reads LNHNV; CDR2 reads YYDKDF (reference sequence). Here the CDR3 reads CATSRDPGRHEKLFF. The DNA of the CDR3 is TGTGCCACCAGCAGAGATCCGGGCAGGCATGAAAAACTGTTTTTT.

This chain links TRBV14 with TRBJ2-1; D perhaps matches TRBD1 (5 bases). The CDR3 totals 15 residues. CDR1 is SGHDN and CDR2 is FVKESK in the germline V gene. Trimming removed 3 bases from V and 0 bases from J, with 9 bases in between. The CDR3 nucleotides read TGTGCCAGCAGCCAGACAGCGAGCTCCTACAATGAGCAGTTCTTC. This gives the protein CASSQTASSYNEQFF.

The genes are TRBV6-4 and TRBJ2-3; 7 positions match TRBD2. CDR1 and CDR2 (germline): MRHNA, SNTAGT. This CDR3 contains 14 residues. V shed 3 bases, J shed 5 bases, and the junction held 5 bases outside the gene matches. This chain's CDR3 is CASSELASGDTQYF. The CDR3 coding sequence is TGTGCCAGCAGTGAACTAGCGTCTGGAGATACGCAGTATTTT.

The chain carries TRBV11-3 and TRBJ2-5; D is unclear. The ends were cut back, 1 base at V and 5 bases at J, with 5 bases in the middle. Germline CDR1 is SGHNT and CDR2 is YENEEA. This CDR3 region has 12 residues. CDR3 sequence reads: CASSLVQETQYF. Written as DNA, the CDR3 is TGTGCCAGCAGCTTAGTCCAGGAGACCCAGTACTTC.

The gene calls are TRBV6-5 and TRBJ2-1; unclear D gene. V lost 0 bases to trimming and J lost 4 bases, with 7 bases between them. This CDR3 has 14 amino acids. Per germline, CDR1 MNHEY and CDR2 SVGAGI. DNA for the CDR3: TGTGCCAGCAGTTACTCCGACAATTACAATGAGCAGTTCTTC. It specifies CASSYSDNYNEQFF.

This chain connects TRBV9 to TRBJ2-7; TRBD2 aligns across 12 bases. This CDR3 is 15 amino acids long. CDR1 and CDR2 from the germline V gene are SGDLS and YYNGEE. Trimming removed 4 bases from V and 7 bases from J; junction bases left unmatched: 9. In DNA, the CDR3 is TGTGCCAGCAGCACACTAGCGGGAGGACAGGGGGAGCAGTACTTC. The encoded protein is CASSTLAGGQGEQYF.

This clone was recorded only once. CDR3 in DNA: TGTGCCAGCCAGGGCCCCTTAGGCTACAATGAGCAGTTCTTC. Protein product: CASQGPLGYNEQFF. The genes are TRBV7-9 and TRBJ2-1, with D possibly being TRBD1 (5 bases). Germline V gene sequence: CDR1 SEHNR, CDR2 FQNEAQ (reference sequence). Trimming took 8 bases from V and 3 from J, leaving 14 bases between them. This CDR3 is 14 amino acids long.

This clone was counted only a few times. V is TRBV19 and J is TRBJ1-4, with D unclear. The ends were cut back, 5 bases at V and 8 bases at J, with 9 bases in the middle. Germline V gene data show CDR1 as LNHDA and CDR2 as SQIVND (reference sequence). The length of the CDR3 is 12 residues. The CDR3 reads CASSPNGEKLFF. The CDR3, as DNA: TGTGCCAGTAGTCCCAATGGGGAAAAACTGTTTTTT.

CDR3 sequence reads: CASSLSGSNNEQFF. The CDR3 DNA reads TGTGCCAGCAGCCTGTCTGGGAGTAATAATGAGCAGTTCTTC. The chain has TRBV9 and TRBJ2-1; tentative D call: TRBD2 (5 bases). V gave up 4 bases and J gave up 7 bases, with 15 bases separating them. Germline V lookup: CDR1 SGDLS, CDR2 YYNGEE. This CDR3 is 14 amino acids long.